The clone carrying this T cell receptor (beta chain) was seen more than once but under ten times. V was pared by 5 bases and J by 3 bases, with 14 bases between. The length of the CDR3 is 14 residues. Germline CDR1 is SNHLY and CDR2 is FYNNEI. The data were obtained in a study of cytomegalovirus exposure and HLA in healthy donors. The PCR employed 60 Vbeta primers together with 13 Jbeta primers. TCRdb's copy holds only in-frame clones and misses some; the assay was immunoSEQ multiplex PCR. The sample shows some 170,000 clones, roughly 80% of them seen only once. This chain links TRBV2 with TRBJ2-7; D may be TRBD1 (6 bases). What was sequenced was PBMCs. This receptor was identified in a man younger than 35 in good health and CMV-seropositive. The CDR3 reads CASSLTGPGYEQYF. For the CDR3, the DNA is TGTGCCAGCAGTTTGACAGGCCCAGGCTACGAGCAGTACTTC. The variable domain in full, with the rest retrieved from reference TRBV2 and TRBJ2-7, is EPEVTQTPSHQVTQMGQEVILRCVPISNHLYFYWYRQILGQKVEFLVSFYNNEISEKSEIFDDQFSVERPDGSNFTLKIRSTKLEDSAMYFCASSLTGPGYEQYFGPGTRLTVT.